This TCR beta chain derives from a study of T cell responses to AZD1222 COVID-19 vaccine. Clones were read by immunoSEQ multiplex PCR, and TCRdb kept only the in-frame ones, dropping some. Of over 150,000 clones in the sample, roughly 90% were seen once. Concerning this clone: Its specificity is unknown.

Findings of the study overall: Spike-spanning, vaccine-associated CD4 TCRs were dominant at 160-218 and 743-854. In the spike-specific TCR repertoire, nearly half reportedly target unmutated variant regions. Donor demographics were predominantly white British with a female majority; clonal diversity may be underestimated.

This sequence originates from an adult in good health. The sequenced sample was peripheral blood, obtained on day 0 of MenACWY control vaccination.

This chain's CDR3 is CASSSGQGLNTEAFF. DNA of the CDR3: TGTGCCAGCAGCTCGGGACAGGGACTGAACACTGAAGCTTTCTTT. The chain joins TRBV11-1 to TRBJ1-1; TRBD1 matches 9 bases. V dropped 4 bases and J dropped 0; count of bases not matched to a gene: 3. Looked up from germline, CDR1 is SGHAT and CDR2 is FQDESV (reference sequence). The CDR3 length is 15 residues.